These T cell receptor beta chains were read from a single sample in a study of T cell responses to AZD1222 COVID-19 vaccine. The data were produced by immunoSEQ multiplex PCR, yet TCRdb's version contains in-frame clones alone and is incomplete. The sample includes some 100,000 clones, 90% to 95% seen only once; the top ten take 7.5%. The source was peripheral blood, collected on day 0 of AZD1222 vaccination. These receptors originate from an adult in good health. CDR3s include the opening cysteine and the closing phenylalanine or tryptophan. A D gene is named only where the DNA matches it firmly. Rows give clone size only sometimes, using once, few, many, or a class for an expanded clone.

D gene,V gene,clone size,J gene,CDR3 DNA,CDR3 protein
TRBD2,TRBV13,-,TRBJ2-1,TGTGCCGGCGGCCGGGCGGGAGAGGGTAATGAGCAGTTCTTC,CAGGRAGEGNEQFF
TRBD2,TRBV10-3,-,TRBJ2-3,TGTGCCATCAGTGAGGGTACTAGCGGGGGCACAGATACGCAGTATTTT,CAISEGTSGGTDTQYF
TRBD1,TRBV10-1,-,TRBJ1-2,TGCGCCAGCAGTCAAGGGACAGGGGGCGGCTACACCTTC,CASSQGTGGGYTF
TRBD1,TRBV5-4,-,TRBJ1-3,TGTGCCAGCAACTCCACAGGGGTCGAAGGCACCATATATTTT,CASNSTGVEGTIYF
-,TRBV3-1/TRBV3-2,-,TRBJ2-3,TGTGCCAGCAGCCAAAGACCCGCGGCGAGCACAGATACGCAGTATTTT,CASSQRPAASTDTQYF
-,TRBV11-2,-,TRBJ1-1,TGTGCCAGCAGCTATATAAACACTGAAGCTTTCTTT,CASSYINTEAFF
-,TRBV7-4,-,TRBJ1-5,TGTGCCAGCAGCAGGCTTCGAGACAGGCCTAAAGAATTCGGGAATCAGCCCCAGCATTTT,CASSRLRDRPKEFGNQPQHF
TRBD2,TRBV7-2,-,TRBJ2-1,TGTGCCAGCAGCTTAAGGGAACCGGGACTAGCGGTCTACAATGAGCAGTTCTTC,CASSLREPGLAVYNEQFF
TRBD2,TRBV4-3,-,TRBJ2-1,TGCGCCAGCAGCCAAGAGGCGGGACTAGCGGGGGGGAAGCAGTTCTTC,CASSQEAGLAGGKQFF
TRBD1,TRBV24-1,-,TRBJ1-2,TGTGCCACCAGTGATTTGGGCTGGACAGGGTATGGCTACACCTTC,CATSDLGWTGYGYTF
-,TRBV6-2/TRBV6-3,once,TRBJ1-2,TGTGCCAGCAGTGCTGACAGGTTTGCGTCGGGCTACACCTTC,CASSADRFASGYTF
-,TRBV21-1,-,TRBJ1-2,TGTGCCAGCAGCAAAGGCAGGCCAGCTAACTATGGCTACACCTTC,CASSKGRPANYGYTF
TRBD1,TRBV6-4,-,TRBJ1-6,TGTGCCAGCAGCGAGGGACAGGGCCATTCACCCCTCCACTTT,CASSEGQGHSPLHF
-,TRBV5-1,-,TRBJ1-6,TGCGCCAGCCATCCAGGGACTTTACGGTCACCCCTCCACTTT,CASHPGTLRSPLHF
-,TRBV27,-,TRBJ2-7,TGTGCCAGCAGTTTACCCGGGTCCTACGAGCAGTACTTC,CASSLPGSYEQYF
-,TRBV25-1,-,TRBJ1-6,TGTGCCAGCAGTGCCGACGGTAATTCACCCCTCCACTTT,CASSADGNSPLHF
TRBD1,TRBV6-1,once,TRBJ1-4,TGTGCCAGCAGTGCCCGGACAGGGGGATTAAGTAATGAAAAACTGTTTTTT,CASSARTGGLSNEKLFF
-,TRBV6-5,few,TRBJ1-3,TGTGCCAGCAGTTACAGGGACTCTGGAAACACCATATATTTT,CASSYRDSGNTIYF
-,TRBV5-6,-,TRBJ1-1,TGTGCCAGCAGCTTGGCTCAGGTGAACACTGAAGCTTTCTTT,CASSLAQVNTEAFF
TRBD2,TRBV10-3,-,TRBJ2-5,TGTGCCATCAGGACAGATCGGGGGGTAGAGACCCAGTACTTC,CAIRTDRGVETQYF
-,TRBV7-9,few,TRBJ1-4,TGTGCCAGCAGCTTAGCAGGGACTAATGAAAAACTGTTTTTT,CASSLAGTNEKLFF
-,TRBV2,-,TRBJ1-1,TGTGCCAGCAGTGATCGGCATATGAACACTGAAGCTTTCTTT,CASSDRHMNTEAFF
TRBD1,TRBV6-2/TRBV6-3,-,TRBJ1-1,TGTGCCAGCAGTGACAGGGTGACGGGTCCAAACACTGAAGCTTTCTTT,CASSDRVTGPNTEAFF
-,TRBV27,-,TRBJ2-1,TGTGCCAGCAGTTTGTTCGCCACGGAGTACAATGAGCAGTTCTTC,CASSLFATEYNEQFF
-,TRBV30,-,TRBJ1-3,TGTGCCTGGAGTACAGGACTCTCTGGAAACACCATATATTTT,CAWSTGLSGNTIYF
-,TRBV11-2,-,TRBJ2-7,TGTGCCAGCAGCTTAGGCCGCTACGAGCAGTACTTC,CASSLGRYEQYF
-,TRBV7-6,-,TRBJ1-2,TGTGCCAGCAGCTTAGCGTCCGTCCAACCCCAGGGAGGCTACACCTTC,CASSLASVQPQGGYTF
TRBD1,TRBV12-3/TRBV12-4,-,TRBJ1-2,TGTGCCAGCAGAACAGGGGGGTATGGCTACACCTTC,CASRTGGYGYTF
-,TRBV7-9,-,TRBJ1-4,TGTGCCAGCAGCTTACCGGGCGTGAATGAAAAACTGTTTTTT,CASSLPGVNEKLFF
-,TRBV7-3,-,TRBJ1-1,TGTGCCAGCAGCTTAAACGCGGGGGTTGGCACTGAAGCTTTCTTT,CASSLNAGVGTEAFF
-,TRBV6-2/TRBV6-3,-,TRBJ2-1,TGTGCCAGCAGTTATTCGGGGTTGGCTGGGGATGAGCAGTTCTTC,CASSYSGLAGDEQFF
TRBD2,TRBV6-2/TRBV6-3,-,TRBJ2-7,TGTGCCAGCAGTCCCGGACTAGCGGGGGCCTACGAGCAGTACTTC,CASSPGLAGAYEQYF
-,TRBV11-1,-,TRBJ1-1,TGTGCCAGCAGGTCAGTGAACACTGAAGCTTTCTTT,CASRSVNTEAFF
-,TRBV19,-,TRBJ1-1,TGTGCCAGTAGTATCACCGGGGGTGGCACTGAAGCTTTCTTT,CASSITGGGTEAFF
-,TRBV11-3,-,TRBJ1-1,TGTGCCAGCAGCTTCGACGTGAACACTGAAGCTTTCTTT,CASSFDVNTEAFF
TRBD1,TRBV4-1,few,TRBJ2-7,TGCGCCAGCAGCCAAGATCAAGGACTCAGGGGGATGTCCTACGAGCAGTACTTC,CASSQDQGLRGMSYEQYF
TRBD1,TRBV4-1,-,TRBJ1-6,TGCGCCAGCAGCCTAGAACAGGGGGCAATCAATTCACCCCTCCACTTT,CASSLEQGAINSPLHF
TRBD2,TRBV19,-,TRBJ2-5,TGTGCCAGTAGTACATCTAGCGGGAGGGAGACCCAGTACTTC,CASSTSSGRETQYF
TRBD2,TRBV7-3,-,TRBJ2-3,TGTGCCAGCAGCAAGGGACTAGCGGGGGATACGCAGTATTTT,CASSKGLAGDTQYF
TRBD1,TRBV6-1,-,TRBJ1-5,TGTGCCAGCAGTGAAGCGGGAGGGGGCGCGCAGCCCCAGCATTTT,CASSEAGGGAQPQHF
-,TRBV4-3,-,TRBJ1-2,TGCGCCAGCAGCCAAGAGGGCAGGGGAAGCTATGGCTACACCTTC,CASSQEGRGSYGYTF
-,TRBV19,-,TRBJ2-7,TGTGCCAGTAGTGTGGACCTGGGGGCCTACGAGCAGTACTTC,CASSVDLGAYEQYF
-,TRBV2,-,TRBJ1-5,TGTGCCAGCGGGGTGAATCAGCCCCAGCATTTT,CASGVNQPQHF
-,TRBV6-1,-,TRBJ2-1,TGTGCCAGCAGTGGGTTAGCGGCGAGCTCCTACAATGAGCAGTTCTTC,CASSGLAASSYNEQFF
-,TRBV6-5,-,TRBJ1-6,TGTGCCGGCGCCGACAGGCTTAATTCACCCCTCCACTTT,CAGADRLNSPLHF
-,TRBV10-1,-,TRBJ1-4,TGCGCCAGCACCGGAGGGGGGGCGATTGAAAAACTGTTTTTT,CASTGGGAIEKLFF
-,TRBV12-3/TRBV12-4,-,TRBJ2-1,TGTGCCAGCAGTTTACAGTACAATGAGCAGTTCTTC,CASSLQYNEQFF
-,TRBV18,-,TRBJ2-2,TGTGCCAGCTCACCATACACCGGGGAGCTGTTTTTT,CASSPYTGELFF
-,TRBV11-2,-,TRBJ1-5,TGTGCCAGCAGCTTAGGGTGGGGGAGCAATCAGCCCCAGCATTTT,CASSLGWGSNQPQHF
TRBD1,TRBV6-5,-,TRBJ1-5,TGTGCCACCCGGACAGGGAATCAGCCCCAGCATTTT,CATRTGNQPQHF